Presented here are 28 T cell receptor beta chains from one specimen sequenced in a study of cytomegalovirus exposure and HLA in healthy donors. PCR employed 60 Vbeta and 13 Jbeta primers. Measured with immunoSEQ multiplex PCR; TCRdb has only the in-frame clones, and not every one. The repertoire holds approximately 130,000 clones, with about 75% as singletons. Material: PBMCs. The origin of the receptors is a woman aged 40 to 50 in good health and CMV-seropositive.

The chain recombines TRBV5-4 with TRBJ1-1; D is perhaps TRBD1 (6 bases). Trimming took 3 bases from V and 4 from J, leaving 16 bases between them. The CDR3 has 15 amino acids. CDR1 and CDR2 (germline): SGHNT, YYREEE (reference sequence). CDR3 sequence reads: CASSSNRVTGTEAFF. The DNA of the CDR3 is TGTGCCAGCAGCTCAAACAGGGTTACGGGCACTGAAGCTTTCTTT. Using reference TRBV5-4 and TRBJ1-1 for the parts outside the CDR3, the full variable domain is ETGVTQSPTHLIKTRGQQVTLRCSSQSGHNTVSWYQQALGQGPQFIFQYYREEENGRGNFPPRFSGLQFPNYSSELNVNALELDDSALYLCASSSNRVTGTEAFFGQGTRLTVV.

The chain couples TRBV9 to TRBJ2-3, with 12 bases matching TRBD2. Germline V gene sequence: CDR1 SGDLS, CDR2 YYNGEE. There are 18 residues in the CDR3. V was clipped by 0 bases and J by 0 bases; unmatched bases: 5. CDR3: CASSVGTSGARSTDTQYF. DNA of the CDR3: TGTGCCAGCAGCGTAGGGACTAGCGGGGCCCGTAGCACAGATACGCAGTATTTT.

The rearrangement joins TRBV7-2 to TRBJ1-1; 7 bases are shared with TRBD1. The CDR3 contains 16 residues. Looked up from germline, CDR1 is SGHTA and CDR2 is FQGNSA. The V gene end was trimmed by 8 bases and the J gene end by 1 base; junction bases not matched to a gene: 13. Here the CDR3 reads CASQQGPSLRNTEAFF. The CDR3 DNA sequence: TGTGCCAGCCAACAGGGGCCTAGCCTGCGGAACACTGAAGCTTTCTTT.

This rearrangement joins TRBV5-1 to TRBJ2-2; tentatively, D is TRBD1 (5 bases). This CDR3 is 13 amino acids long. Germline-derived CDR1 and CDR2 are SGHRS and YFSETQ. Trimming took off 3 bases at V and 3 bases at J, with 6 bases between the two ends. CDR3 loop: CASSSQDTGELFF. The CDR3 bases are TGCGCCAGCAGCTCACAGGACACCGGGGAGCTGTTTTTT.

Remarks on this clone: This same CDR3 is encoded by further DNA sequences in the sample. The rearrangement joins TRBV7-2 to TRBJ1-4; tentative D call: TRBD1 (5 bases). The CDR3 totals 15 residues. The germline V gene has CDR1 SGHTA and CDR2 FQGNSA. V lost 1 base and J lost 6, with 12 bases in between. The CDR3 DNA reads as TGTGCCAGCAGCTTAGTTCCGACAGTTTATGAAAAACTGTTTTTT. It encodes CASSLVPTVYEKLFF.

The rearrangement uses TRBV19 and TRBJ2-1; 8 positions match TRBD2. CDR3 size: 17 residues. CDR1 is LNHDA and CDR2 is SQIVND in the germline V gene (reference sequence). Trimming at V came to 5 bases and at J to 1 base, leaving 10 bases not matched to a gene. CDR3: CASSGTSSLRSYNEQFF. In DNA, the CDR3 is TGTGCCAGTAGTGGGACTAGTTCTCTCCGGTCCTACAATGAGCAGTTCTTC.

The chain carries TRBV4-2 and TRBJ1-2; D ambiguous. The V end was cut by 2 bases, the J end by 4 bases, with 20 bases between. Germline loops: CDR1 LGHNA, CDR2 YNFKEQ. The CDR3 is 17 amino acids. As DNA, the CDR3 is TGTGCCAGCAGCCAACCGTCGGCCGGGCAAGGAGGCTATGGCTACACCTTC. Its protein product is CASSQPSAGQGGYGYTF.

Note on this clone: Germline is not matched at one junction end, which may reflect a read error. The CDR3 DNA reads TGTGCCTGGAGCTCGATACAAACACTCCGGGACAGGGCCTTC. It specifies CAWSSIQTLRDRAF. This rearrangement joins TRBV30 to TRBJ2-7; 9 bases are shared with TRBD1. This CDR3 has 14 residues. From germline, CDR1 is GTSNPN and CDR2 SVGIG (reference sequence).

In its sample, this clone was seen a few times. The chain employs TRBV27 and TRBJ2-6; no clear D gene. Trimming cost V 6 bases and J 8 bases, with 5 bases left between them. Germline lookup yields CDR1 MNHEY and CDR2 SMNVEV (reference sequence). The CDR3 consists of 11 residues. The CDR3, as DNA: TGTGCCAGCAGGAGCTCCAACGTCCTGACTTTC. Protein sequence: CASRSSNVLTF.

This chain links TRBV5-6 with TRBJ2-7; 10 bases fit TRBD1. The CDR3 runs to 18 residues. The V and J ends lost 2 bases and 1 base, in that order; junction bases with no gene match: 12. Germline CDR1 and CDR2: SGHDT and YYEEEE. The DNA of the CDR3 is TGTGCCAGCAGCTTAAGACAGGGGGCATCTTCAAATTCCTACGAGCAGTACTTC. The encoded protein is CASSLRQGASSNSYEQYF.

This clone appeared a single time. This chain connects TRBV5-6 to TRBJ1-2; perhaps TRBD1 as D (5 bases). This CDR3 has 15 residues. Germline values: CDR1 SGHDT, CDR2 YYEEEE. The V end lost 6 bases, the J end lost 6 bases, and 21 bases lay between the germline ends. The DNA for the CDR3 is TGTGCCAGCACCCCCGGCGGGGCCCTGGGGGATGGCTACACCTTC. Translating it yields CASTPGGALGDGYTF. Full variable domain (outside the CDR3, taken from reference TRBV5-6 and TRBJ1-2): DAGVTQSPTHLIKTRGQQVTLRCSPKSGHDTVSWYQQALGQGPQFIFQYYEEEERQRGNFPDRFSGHQFPNYSSELNVNALLLGDSALYLCASTPGGALGDGYTFGSGTRLTVV.

This clone was seen a few times. V gene TRBV6-5 combines with J gene TRBJ1-2, with 7 bases fitting TRBD1. The V gene's germline CDR1 is MNHEY and CDR2 SVGAGI. This CDR3 spans 12 amino acids. V lost 5 bases to trimming and J lost 7 bases; unmatched junction nucleotides: 4. Here the CDR3 reads CASSTGVGGYTF. The CDR3 DNA follows: TGTGCCAGCAGTACAGGGGTGGGTGGCTACACCTTC.

This sequence joins TRBV30 and TRBJ2-2; 7 bases are shared with TRBD1. The CDR3 spans 13 residues. CDR1 and CDR2 (germline): GTSNPN, SVGIG (reference sequence). Trimming removed 0 bases from V and 6 bases from J; junction bases left unmatched: 1. The CDR3 region has the DNA TGTGCCTGGAGTGTAGGGGGCGCCGGGGAGCTGTTTTTT. As protein: CAWSVGGAGELFF.

A word on this clone: At one end, the junction sequence differs from germline, possibly due to a read error. This rearrangement joins TRBV30 to TRBJ1-3; TRBD1 matches 7 bases. The CDR3 contains 13 residues. Germline CDR1 GTSNPN, CDR2 SVGIG (reference sequence). DNA for the CDR3: TGTGCCTGGACAGGGGGAAGTGGAAGCACCATATATTTT. This sequence encodes CAWTGGSGSTIYF. Combining the CDR3 with reference TRBV30 and TRBJ1-3 gives the whole variable domain SQTIHQWPATLVQPVGSPLSLECTVEGTSNPNLYWYRQAAGRGLQLLFYSVGIGQISSEVPQNLSASRPQDRQFILSSKKLLLSDSGFYLCAWTGGSGSTIYFGEGSWLTVV.

This chain joins TRBV5-1 and TRBJ2-1; 9 bases are shared with TRBD2. The V gene's germline CDR1 is SGHRS and CDR2 YFSETQ. V gave up 1 base and J gave up 6 bases; unmatched junction bases: 14. There are 18 residues in the CDR3. The CDR3 region has the DNA TGCGCCAGCAGCTTGCAGGGCCACGGTGCGGGGGGGTCCAATGAGCAGTTCTTC. This translates into CASSLQGHGAGGSNEQFF.

The J gene is TRBJ1-2, the V gene TRBV9; 9 nucleotides agree with TRBD1. The junction had 2 bases not matched to a gene; V was cut back by 3 bases and J by 2 bases. The CDR3 has 14 residues. Per germline, CDR1 SGDLS and CDR2 YYNGEE. CDR3 DNA sequence: TGTGCCAGCAGCGACGACAGGGGGAACTATGGCTACACCTTC. Protein product: CASSDDRGNYGYTF.

The V gene is TRBV30, the J gene TRBJ1-3; D gene uncertain. Germline V gene data show CDR1 as GTSNPN and CDR2 as SVGIG (reference sequence). The CDR3 is made up of 15 amino acids. Trimming took off 2 bases at V and 2 bases at J, with 13 bases between the two ends. The DNA of the CDR3 is TGTGCCTGGAGTAAGTTGCGGATTACTGGAAACACCATATATTTT. Its translation: CAWSKLRITGNTIYF.

The chain joins TRBV5-1 to TRBJ1-1; 7 nucleotides agree with TRBD1. This CDR3 has 14 amino acids. The ends lost 7 bases at V and 1 base at J; junction bases unmatched: 7. From germline, CDR1 is SGHRS and CDR2 YFSETQ. CDR3 loop: CASGQGEANTEAFF. The DNA of the CDR3 is TGCGCCAGCGGTCAGGGGGAGGCGAACACTGAAGCTTTCTTT.

This chain uses TRBV25-1 with TRBJ2-7, with 8 bases that match TRBD1. The trim removed 3 bases at V and 5 bases at J, leaving 9 bases unmatched. The CDR3 has 15 amino acids. The germline V gene encodes CDR1 MGHDK and CDR2 SYGVNS. CDR3 region: CASSDVAGGSHEQYF. The CDR3 region has the DNA TGTGCCAGCAGTGATGTTGCAGGGGGCTCTCACGAGCAGTACTTC.

The V call is TRBV11-3, the J call TRBJ2-7, with a tentative D call TRBD1 (5 bases). Between the trimmed V and J ends, which lost 5 bases and 2 bases, there was a span of 16 bases. Germline loops: CDR1 SGHNT, CDR2 YENEEA. The CDR3 runs to 15 residues. CDR3 in amino acids: CASSPDRNKAYEQYF. The CDR3 DNA sequence: TGTGCCAGCAGCCCAGACAGAAATAAAGCCTACGAGCAGTACTTC.

The gene calls are TRBV6-5 and TRBJ1-5, with a possible D match to TRBD1 (5 bases). CDR3 length: 14 amino acids. Germline CDR1 is MNHEY and CDR2 is SVGAGI. The V end was cut by 5 bases, the J end by 2 bases, with 10 bases between. CDR3: CASSMDIRNQPQHF. Written as DNA, the CDR3 is TGTGCCAGCAGTATGGACATACGCAATCAGCCCCAGCATTTT.

This clone was detected once. The V and J genes are TRBV4-3 and TRBJ2-1; the match to TRBD2 covers 9 bases. The germline CDR1 and CDR2 sequences are LGHNA and YSLEER. This CDR3 spans 15 amino acids. Trimming removed 1 base from V and 6 bases from J; junction bases left unmatched: 4. CDR3 loop: CASSQGSGRSNEQFF. The CDR3 DNA sequence: TGCGCCAGCAGCCAAGGAAGCGGGAGGAGCAATGAGCAGTTCTTC.

In its sample, this clone was seen once. The V gene is TRBV21-1, the J gene TRBJ1-5; the table gives TRBD1 as D, unverified against the DNA. TRBV21-1 is a pseudogene segment. The CDR3 is made up of 17 amino acids. CDR3 sequence: CASSTNRVGQGCQPQHF. Here the CDR3 DNA reads TGTGCCAGCAGCACCAACCGGGTAGGACAGGGATGTCAGCCCCAGCATTTT.

This clone appeared once. The gene calls are TRBV28 and TRBJ2-3, with D perhaps matching TRBD1 (5 bases). Germline V CDR1 and CDR2: MDHEN, SYDVKM. V lost 7 bases and J 2 bases, leaving 37 bases between the germline ends. This CDR3 contains 22 residues. The CDR3 bases are TGTGCCAGCACCCAACGTCCCGGTCGACAGTTTTTAGTCCCCGACGACACAGATACGCAGTATTTT. This translates into CASTQRPGRQFLVPDDTDTQYF.

CDR3 amino acids: CASSYSTRGVQYF. The CDR3 DNA reads as TGTGCCAGCAGTTACTCTACCAGGGGGGTACAGTACTTC. This sequence joins TRBV6-5 and TRBJ2-7; D perhaps matches TRBD1 (7 bases). Germline CDR1 reads MNHEY; CDR2 reads SVGAGI. Trimming took 0 bases from V and 10 from J, leaving 13 bases between them. CDR3 length: 13 residues.

This chain uses TRBV13 with TRBJ2-1; 10 bases agree with TRBD2. The CDR3 is made up of 15 amino acids. The V and J ends lost 4 bases and 4 bases, in that order; junction bases with no gene match: 4. Per germline, CDR1 PRHDT and CDR2 FYEKMQ (reference sequence). CDR3 residues: CASSSSGGVYNEQFF. The CDR3 coding sequence is TGTGCCAGCAGCTCTAGCGGGGGAGTATACAATGAGCAGTTCTTC.

At least ten counts were recorded for this clone. Here the CDR3 reads CASSLQGGAESFSYEQYF. The CDR3 DNA sequence: TGTGCCAGCAGCCTCCAGGGCGGGGCTGAATCCTTCTCCTACGAGCAGTACTTC. This chain uses TRBV4-2 with TRBJ2-7, with D possibly being TRBD2 (6 bases). Germline V CDR1 and CDR2: LGHNA, YNFKEQ. Trimming took off 4 bases at V and 0 bases at J, with 22 bases between the two ends. The CDR3 length is 18 residues.

The rearrangement links TRBV5-1 to TRBJ2-2; 11 positions agree with TRBD2. V dropped 0 bases and J dropped 0; count of bases not matched to a gene: 13. Germline loops: CDR1 SGHRS, CDR2 YFSETQ. This CDR3 has 21 residues. The CDR3: CASSLADRAGTSGPNTGELFF. The CDR3 DNA is TGCGCCAGCAGCTTGGCCGACAGGGCGGGGACTAGCGGTCCGAACACCGGGGAGCTGTTTTTT.